Listed below are T cell receptor beta chains from one sample, sequenced in a study of blood T cell repertoires in COVID-19. Only in-frame clones appear in the TCRdb table, and some are missing; sequencing was by immunoSEQ multiplex PCR. This table holds 280,000 or so clones, roughly 89% found once. Sequenced input: PBMCs or T cells enriched from blood (not recorded which). These receptors came from a woman between 50 and 59 years old who had been exposed to COVID-19. The CDR3 runs from the conserved cysteine through the conserved F or W. A D gene is named only where the DNA matches it firmly. Size values are once, few and many counts, or a class for expanded clones, and some rows have none.

j_gene | d_gene | v_gene | abundance | CDR3nt | CDR3aa
TRBJ1-1 | - | TRBV18 | - | TGTGCCAGCTCAGGAACAGGGCAGGGAAACACTGAAGCTTTCTTT | CASSGTGQGNTEAFF
TRBJ2-5 | TRBD1 | TRBV30 | once | TGTGCCTTTAGAGGGGGCGGAGGAGAGACCCAGTACTTC | CAFRGGGGETQYF
TRBJ2-1 | TRBD2 | TRBV6-5 | - | TGTGCCAGCAGCCAGACGGCGGGGGGGTACAATGAGCAGTTCTTC | CASSQTAGGYNEQFF
TRBJ2-7 | - | TRBV3-1/TRBV3-2 | once | TGTGCCAGCAGCCAGGGGGACACCGGGTTAATCTCGTTATTCGAGCAGTACTTC | CASSQGDTGLISLFEQYF
TRBJ2-1 | TRBD1 | TRBV19 | - | TGTGCCAGTAGTATTGGGACAGGGGCCTACAATGAGCAGTTCTTC | CASSIGTGAYNEQFF
TRBJ2-2 | TRBD2 | TRBV19 | - | TGTGCCAGTACCACCTTCGGCGGGGGGGCGAACACCGGGGAGCTGTTTTTT | CASTTFGGGANTGELFF
TRBJ2-5 | - | TRBV27 | - | TGTGCCAGCAGACACCTACGCCGGGACACAGAGACCCAGTACTTC | CASRHLRRDTETQYF
TRBJ2-3 | - | TRBV28 | - | TGTGCCAGCAGTTTCAGAGGGTACCGCACAGATACGCAGTATTTT | CASSFRGYRTDTQYF
TRBJ1-2 | - | TRBV18 | - | TGTGCCAGCTCACTGGACAGCCAGTTTCGCCAAAGTTATGGGGGCTACACCTTC | CASSLDSQFRQSYGGYTF
TRBJ2-5 | - | TRBV27 | - | TGTGCCAGTCACTCACTCGGGGACCAAGAGACCCAGTACTTC | CASHSLGDQETQYF
TRBJ2-7 | TRBD1 | TRBV4-1 | many | TGCGCCAGCAGCCAAGCTTGGTGGGACAGGGCAGAAGGTGAGCAGTACTTC | CASSQAWWDRAEGEQYF
TRBJ2-3 | - | TRBV28 | - | TGTGCCAGCAGTTTTCCCCCGGACAGCACCTCTCACACAGATACGCAGTATTTT | CASSFPPDSTSHTDTQYF
TRBJ2-7 | - | TRBV6-5 | - | TGTGCCAGCAGTAGGGTTCCAGGACAGAGCTACGAGCAGTACTTC | CASSRVPGQSYEQYF
TRBJ2-2 | - | TRBV7-2 | - | TGTGCCAGCAGCTTAAGCCTAACGAACACCGGGGAGCTGTTTTTT | CASSLSLTNTGELFF
TRBJ1-1 | - | TRBV28 | - | TGTGCCAGCATTTCCTCGAACACTGAAGCTTTCTTT | CASISSNTEAFF
TRBJ1-1 | - | TRBV28 | - | TGTGCCAGCACTCGACAGGCCCCTGAAGCTTTCTTT | CASTRQAPEAFF
TRBJ1-1 | - | TRBV5-4 | - | TGTGCCAGCAGCTTCCCGAGGACTGAAGCTTTCTTT | CASSFPRTEAFF
TRBJ1-2 | - | TRBV5-5 | few | TGTGCCAGCAGCGGATCGCGGGACCTAACTAACTATGGCTACACCTTC | CASSGSRDLTNYGYTF
TRBJ2-1 | - | TRBV30 | - | TGTGCCTGGGATAGGGGGAGCTCCTACAATGAGCAGTTCTTC | CAWDRGSSYNEQFF
TRBJ1-2 | - | TRBV20-1 | - | TGCAGTGCTAGTTCGGAGGGAAACTATGGCTACACCTTC | CSASSEGNYGYTF
TRBJ2-5 | TRBD1 | TRBV6-5 | - | TGTGCCAGCAGTTCAGACAGGGGGCGCGGGGGAGAGACCCAGTACTTC | CASSSDRGRGGETQYF
TRBJ2-4 | - | TRBV19 | - | TGTGCCAGTAGACCGGGAATAATAGCCAAAAACATTCAGTACTTC | CASRPGIIAKNIQYF
TRBJ2-7 | TRBD1 | TRBV3-1/TRBV3-2 | - | TGTGCCAGCAGAAGGCGGACAGGGGAGCACGAGCAGTACTTC | CASRRRTGEHEQYF
TRBJ2-7 | - | TRBV18 | - | TGTGCCAGCTCACCACATGAGAGCTACGAGCAGTACTTC | CASSPHESYEQYF
TRBJ1-5 | - | TRBV21-1 | - | TGTGCCAGCAGCACCGGACAGAGCCGGGATAGCAATCAGCCCCAGCATTTT | CASSTGQSRDSNQPQHF
TRBJ1-3 | - | TRBV9 | - | TGTGCCAGCAGCCCCGGACGAGGGACTGGAAACACCATATATTTT | CASSPGRGTGNTIYF
TRBJ1-6 | - | TRBV19 | - | TGTGCCAGTAGTTCGCCGACGGGGTGGACCCTCCACTTT | CASSSPTGWTLHF
TRBJ1-4 | TRBD1 | TRBV28 | - | TGTGCCAGCAGTTACCCGGGACAGGGGAGTTGGGAAAAACTGTTTTTT | CASSYPGQGSWEKLFF
TRBJ1-2 | - | TRBV28 | - | TGTGCCAGCACGGACTGGGTGGACTATGGCTACACCTTC | CASTDWVDYGYTF
TRBJ2-1 | TRBD1 | TRBV3-1/TRBV3-2 | - | TGTGCCAGCAGCCAAGACCGGGACAGCCCCTACAATGAGCAGTTCTTC | CASSQDRDSPYNEQFF
TRBJ2-7 | - | TRBV2 | - | TGTGCCAGCGAGGGCCAGGCCCGATCCTACGAGCAGTACTTC | CASEGQARSYEQYF
TRBJ1-2 | - | TRBV5-5 | - | TGTGCCAGCAGCCGTACAAGTAACTATGGCTACACCTTC | CASSRTSNYGYTF
TRBJ1-2 | - | TRBV7-2 | - | TGTGCCAGCAGCCCCGGACAGAGCTATGGCTACACCTTC | CASSPGQSYGYTF
TRBJ1-2 | TRBD1 | TRBV28 | - | TGTGCCAGCAGGACCGGGGACAGGGGGCGAGGCTACACCTTC | CASRTGDRGRGYTF
TRBJ2-5 | TRBD1 | TRBV5-1 | - | TGCGCCAGCAGCCAGCAACCGGACAGGCCGAGGAATACCCAGTACTTC | CASSQQPDRPRNTQYF
TRBJ1-5 | - | TRBV27 | few | TGTGCCAGCAGTTTATCGTTCGCAGGGCTGAGTCAGCCCCAGCATTTT | CASSLSFAGLSQPQHF
TRBJ2-1 | TRBD1 | TRBV18 | - | TGTGCCAGCTCACTGGCCCGGACAGGGGGTCTCAATGAGCAGTTCTTC | CASSLARTGGLNEQFF
TRBJ2-2 | - | TRBV5-1 | - | TGCGCCAGCAGCCTTACAGGGGAGGCCGGGGAGCTGTTTTTT | CASSLTGEAGELFF
TRBJ2-7 | TRBD2 | TRBV15 | - | TGTGCCACCAGAGACCCCGGGACTAGTATCCACGAGCAGTACTTC | CATRDPGTSIHEQYF
TRBJ2-5 | TRBD2 | TRBV7-2 | - | TGTGCCAGCAGCCACGGAGCGGGGGGGCTACAAGAGACCCAGTACTTC | CASSHGAGGLQETQYF
TRBJ1-4 | - | TRBV3-1/TRBV3-2 | - | TGTGCCAGCAGCCTCGGACTGGAATCAACTAATGAAAAACTGTTTTTT | CASSLGLESTNEKLFF
TRBJ1-1 | - | TRBV15 | - | TGTGCCACCAGCACTTCAGATCGACAGGAAATTGAAGCTTTTGCTTTCTTT | CATSTSDRQEIEAFAFF
TRBJ1-6 | - | TRBV7-2 | once | TGTGCCAGCAGCCTCTACAGGGTTGACGGCTCCTATAATTCACCCCTCCACTTT | CASSLYRVDGSYNSPLHF
TRBJ2-3 | TRBD2 | TRBV28 | - | TGTGCCAGCTTAGCGGGGGGAGTCGGCACAGATACGCAGTATTTT | CASLAGGVGTDTQYF
TRBJ2-6 | - | TRBV19 | once | TGTGCCGCAGGTCGGGGAAGCTCTGGGGCCAACGTCCTGACTTTC | CAAGRGSSGANVLTF
TRBJ1-1 | - | TRBV5-1 | - | TGCGCCAGCAGCTTAGACAGGAGAGGCACTGAAGCTTTCTTT | CASSLDRRGTEAFF
TRBJ2-3 | - | TRBV5-1 | - | TGCGCCAGCAGCTTCAAAGGGGTAGGGTCAGATACGCAGTATTTT | CASSFKGVGSDTQYF
TRBJ2-7 | - | TRBV5-1 | - | TGCGCCAGCAGCGGCGGGGTCGTAAACTACGAGCAGTACTTC | CASSGGVVNYEQYF
TRBJ2-3 | TRBD1 | TRBV28 | once | TGTGCCAGCAGTCCGTCGGACAGGGGGCTCGCAGATACGCAGTATTTT | CASSPSDRGLADTQYF
TRBJ2-5 | - | TRBV25-1 | - | TGTGCCAGCAGTGAATATATTCCCGGCAGGGGCAAGACCCAGTACTTC | CASSEYIPGRGKTQYF
TRBJ2-5 | TRBD2 | TRBV5-1 | - | TGCGCCAGCAGCTCCCTTAGCGGGGGGGGCGAGACCCAGTACTTC | CASSSLSGGGETQYF
TRBJ2-3 | TRBD1 | TRBV7-6 | - | TGTGCCAGCAGCTTAAGAGGGGGCCTAGACAGCACAGATACGCAGTATTTT | CASSLRGGLDSTDTQYF
TRBJ2-4 | TRBD2 | TRBV5-8 | - | TGTGCCAGCAGCCGCCCGGCGGGGACTAGCGGGAGCAACAAAAACATTCAGTACTTC | CASSRPAGTSGSNKNIQYF
TRBJ2-5 | - | TRBV18 | - | TGTGCCAGCTCACCGGGGCAGGGTGAGACCCAGTACTTC | CASSPGQGETQYF
TRBJ2-1 | - | TRBV4-1 | - | TGCGCCAGCAGCCAACCTCAAGGGGGGGACGCCACCTACAATGAGCAGTTCTTC | CASSQPQGGDATYNEQFF
TRBJ2-1 | - | TRBV28 | - | TGTGCCAGCAGTCTAAGGGACTGGGGCCATAGGGTGAATGAGCAGTTCTTC | CASSLRDWGHRVNEQFF
TRBJ2-2 | TRBD2 | TRBV19 | - | TGTGCCAGTAGTATAGTCCTAGCGGGGGGACTCCGGGAGCTGTTTTTT | CASSIVLAGGLRELFF
TRBJ1-2 | TRBD1 | TRBV12-5 | - | TGTGCTAGTGGTTTACAGGGGGCCCGTGGCTACACCTTC | CASGLQGARGYTF
TRBJ1-1 | - | TRBV19 | - | TGTGCCAGTAGTCCCCGCCTCGGCACTGAAGCTTTCTTT | CASSPRLGTEAFF
TRBJ1-2 | - | TRBV25-1 | - | TGTGCCAGCAGTGAATCAGGGAACCTCTATGGCTACACCTTC | CASSESGNLYGYTF